This passage covers 31 T cell receptor beta chains from one sample sequenced in a study of T cell responses to AZD1222 COVID-19 vaccine. Clones were read by immunoSEQ multiplex PCR, and TCRdb kept only the in-frame ones, dropping some. The profile shows tens of thousands of clones, 90% to 95% of them singletons. Here the sequenced sample was peripheral blood, taken 28 days after the second AZD1222 dose. All receptors derive from an adult who received the AZD1222 COVID-19 vaccine.

The gene calls are TRBV5-1 and TRBJ1-1; 7 bases fit TRBD1. With V trimmed by 3 bases and J by 2 bases, 13 bases remained unmatched. Germline V CDR1 and CDR2: SGHRS, YFSETQ. This CDR3 contains 17 residues. CDR3 protein: CASSSRDSQTLNTEAFF. CDR3 bases: TGCGCCAGCAGCTCGCGGGACAGCCAAACTCTTAACACTGAAGCTTTCTTT.

The gene calls are TRBV11-2 and TRBJ2-1, with 9 bases that match TRBD2. The CDR3 consists of 16 residues. J lost 5 bases, V lost 0 bases, and 5 bases had no gene match. Germline assignment: CDR1 SGHAT and CDR2 FQNNGV. In DNA, the CDR3 is TGTGCCAGCAGCTTAGATCTCGGACTAGCGAACAATGAGCAGTTCTTC. This sequence encodes CASSLDLGLANNEQFF.

The chain uses TRBV10-2 and TRBJ1-2; D gene ambiguous. The V gene's germline CDR1 is WSHSY and CDR2 SAAADI. Trimming took 3 bases from V and 8 from J, leaving 13 bases between them. This CDR3 has 13 amino acids. This CDR3 reads CASSDSRAGGYTF. The CDR3 nucleotides are TGCGCCAGCAGTGATTCCAGAGCGGGAGGCTACACCTTC.

This clone has just one count. The rearrangement links TRBV28 to TRBJ1-6; 7 bases align to TRBD1. Germline loops: CDR1 MDHEN, CDR2 SYDVKM. V dropped 7 bases and J dropped 8; count of bases not matched to a gene: 5. The CDR3 consists of 13 residues. As DNA, the CDR3 is TGTGCCAGCATAAGACAGGGTGATTCACCCCTCCACTTT. It translates to CASIRQGDSPLHF.

The gene calls are TRBV27 and TRBJ2-1; 10 bases agree with TRBD1. This CDR3 contains 15 residues. CDR1 and CDR2 (germline): MNHEY, SMNVEV (reference sequence). V lost 6 bases, J lost 5 bases, and 7 bases stayed unmatched. CDR3 nucleotide sequence: TGTGCCAGCAGCCTGGGACAGGGGTTCCACAATGAGCAGTTCTTC. Its translation is CASSLGQGFHNEQFF.

The chain combines TRBV29-1 with TRBJ2-1; 11 nucleotides agree with TRBD2. CDR1 and CDR2 (germline): SQVTM, ANQGSEA. V trimming: 2 bases; J trimming: 3 bases; junction bases outside the gene matches: 3. This CDR3 has 15 amino acids. This CDR3 reads CSVERLAGNYNEQFF. The CDR3 nucleotides read TGCAGCGTTGAACGACTAGCGGGAAACTACAATGAGCAGTTCTTC.

The J gene is TRBJ2-3, the V gene TRBV7-3; D gene ambiguous. Germline V gives CDR1 SGHTA, CDR2 FQGTGA. The V and J ends lost 5 bases and 5 bases respectively, with 11 bases between them. The CDR3 loop spans 13 amino acids. CDR3 protein: CASSRLGGDTQYF. DNA of the CDR3: TGTGCCAGCAGCCGATTAGGTGGAGATACGCAGTATTTT.

The chain links TRBV5-6 to TRBJ2-7; D remains ambiguous. The CDR3 runs 12 residues. Germline CDR1 SGHDT, CDR2 YYEEEE. V dropped 0 bases and J dropped 3 bases, with 4 bases sitting between them. The CDR3 is CASSLGHYEQYF. The CDR3 coding sequence is TGTGCCAGCAGCTTGGGCCACTACGAGCAGTACTTC.

This chain joins TRBV11-2 and TRBJ2-5; 7 bases align to TRBD2. Germline trimming cut 0 bases from V and 1 base from J; bases unmatched to any gene: 5. Germline V gene lookup returns CDR1 SGHAT and CDR2 FQNNGV. There are 16 residues in the CDR3. The CDR3 DNA sequence: TGTGCCAGCAGCTTAGATTTCGGACTAGTCCAAGAGACCCAGTACTTC. The encoded protein is CASSLDFGLVQETQYF. The full variable domain, rest sourced from reference TRBV11-2 and TRBJ2-5, is EAGVAQSPRYKIIEKRQSVAFWCNPISGHATLYWYQQILGQGPKLLIQFQNNGVVDDSQLPKDRFSAERLKGVDSTLKIQPAKLEDSAVYLCASSLDFGLVQETQYFGPGTRLLVL.

The rearrangement uses TRBV6-1 and TRBJ1-1; a possible D gene is TRBD1 (5 bases). With 3 bases removed from V and 3 bases from J, the gap between germline ends came to 8 bases. Germline lookup yields CDR1 MNHNS and CDR2 SASEGT. The CDR3 has 13 residues. The CDR3: CASSEFRDTEAFF. The CDR3 nucleotides are TGTGCCAGCAGTGAGTTCAGGGACACTGAAGCTTTCTTT.

This clone was found once. V usage is TRBV2 and J usage is TRBJ1-2; TRBD1 agrees at 7 bases. J was trimmed by 2 bases and V by 1 base; bases with no gene match: 7. CDR3 length: 16 residues. Germline CDR1 is SNHLY and CDR2 is FYNNEI. The CDR3 spells CASSEVGGQPNYGYTF. The DNA of the CDR3 is TGTGCCAGCAGTGAAGTGGGGGGACAGCCAAACTATGGCTACACCTTC. Full variable domain (missing parts from reference TRBV2 and TRBJ1-2): EPEVTQTPSHQVTQMGQEVILRCVPISNHLYFYWYRQILGQKVEFLVSFYNNEISEKSEIFDDQFSVERPDGSNFTLKIRSTKLEDSAMYFCASSEVGGQPNYGYTFGSGTRLTVV.

V is TRBV2 and J is TRBJ2-1; 7 bases align to TRBD2. Germline assignment: CDR1 SNHLY and CDR2 FYNNEI. CDR3 length: 15 residues. V was pared by 4 bases and J by 9 bases, with 12 bases of the junction left unmatched. The chain's CDR3 is CASSAQVGGQVEQFF. In DNA, the CDR3 is TGTGCCAGCAGTGCCCAAGTGGGAGGGCAGGTTGAGCAGTTCTTC.

The chain uses TRBV7-9 and TRBJ1-1; 7 bases are a match to TRBD1. Germline V gene sequence: CDR1 SEHNR, CDR2 FQNEAQ (reference sequence). This CDR3 has 13 residues. The trim removed 1 base at V and 8 bases at J, leaving 4 bases unmatched. CDR3 protein: CASSLVNRGEAFF. CDR3 nucleotides: TGTGCCAGCAGCTTAGTGAACAGGGGAGAAGCTTTCTTT.

This chain uses TRBV5-1 with TRBJ1-1; maybe TRBD1 (5 bases). The V and J ends lost 4 bases and 1 base respectively, with 8 bases between them. The CDR3 sequence is 13 residues long. The germline gives CDR1 SGHRS, CDR2 YFSETQ. The CDR3 loop is CASSRDRNTEAFF. The CDR3, as DNA: TGCGCCAGCAGCAGAGACAGGAACACTGAAGCTTTCTTT.

The chain links TRBV9 to TRBJ1-2, with 7 nucleotides matching TRBD1. From germline, CDR1 is SGDLS and CDR2 YYNGEE. After removal of 4 bases from V and 2 bases from J, the junction contained 5 bases not matched to a gene. This CDR3 has 14 residues. The CDR3 DNA is TGTGCCAGCAGCAGGGGCAGGGGGAACTATGGCTACACCTTC. Its translation: CASSRGRGNYGYTF.

The chain recombines TRBV6-5 with TRBJ1-1; D ambiguous. V lost 0 bases, J lost 5 bases, and 10 bases lay in between. Germline V gene lookup returns CDR1 MNHEY and CDR2 SVGAGI. The CDR3 spans 14 residues. Here the CDR3 reads CASSYSHGLTEAFF. In DNA, the CDR3 is TGTGCCAGCAGTTACTCTCACGGGCTAACTGAAGCTTTCTTT.

This chain connects TRBV7-3 to TRBJ2-1, with 11 bases lining up with TRBD2. The junction had 10 bases not matched to a gene; V was cut back by 5 bases and J by 7 bases. Germline CDR1 and CDR2: SGHTA and FQGTGA. The CDR3 runs 16 residues. CDR3 coding DNA: TGTGCCAGCAGCCTACTAGCGGGAGTAGCTGGAAATGAGCAGTTCTTC. As protein: CASSLLAGVAGNEQFF.

This chain joins TRBV5-4 and TRBJ2-5; D not resolved. The germline gives CDR1 SGHNT, CDR2 YYREEE (reference sequence). This CDR3 has 13 amino acids. The ends were cut back, 4 bases at V and 2 bases at J, with 9 bases in the middle. CDR3 loop: CASSLGGQETQYF. CDR3 DNA: TGTGCCAGCAGCCTGGGTGGTCAAGAGACCCAGTACTTC.

This chain links TRBV12-3 or TRBV12-4 with TRBJ2-7, with no clear D. The CDR3 length is 13 residues. V gave up 5 bases and J gave up 3 bases, with 11 bases separating them. In DNA, the CDR3 is TGTGCCAGCAGTCCCCAGGCAGTCTACGAGCAGTACTTC. Its translation: CASSPQAVYEQYF.

This clone has a single count. The V and J genes are TRBV6-5 and TRBJ1-1; TRBD1 might be the D (5 bases). Germline CDR1 is MNHEY and CDR2 is SVGAGI. The V gene lost 6 bases and the J gene lost 9 bases, with 17 bases spanning the gap. The CDR3 is made up of 13 amino acids. As DNA, the CDR3 is TGTGCCAGCAGCCGAGGGCAGGGTTGGAAAGCTTTCTTT. Translation gives CASSRGQGWKAFF.

V is TRBV4-1 and J is TRBJ2-3; unclear D gene. Germline V gene lookup returns CDR1 MGHRA and CDR2 YSYEKL. Trimming left V 0 bases short and J 2 bases short, with 0 bases between. The CDR3 sequence is 12 residues long. The CDR3 region is CASSQDTDTQYF. The CDR3 region has the DNA TGCGCCAGCAGCCAAGACACAGATACGCAGTATTTT.

This chain links TRBV21-1 with TRBJ1-3. TRBV21-1 represents a pseudogene. There are 15 residues in the CDR3. The CDR3 is CASSNVGRSGNTIYF. The CDR3 nucleotides read TGTGCCAGCAGCAATGTCGGACGCTCTGGAAACACCATATATTTT.

This chain connects TRBV5-1 to TRBJ2-3; D might be TRBD2 (5 bases). CDR3 length: 16 residues. Between the trimmed V and J ends, which lost 5 bases and 0 bases, there was a span of 16 bases. Germline CDR1 is SGHRS and CDR2 is YFSETQ. The DNA of the CDR3 is TGCGCCAGCAGTATAGGAGGCTGGGCTAGCACAGATACGCAGTATTTT. Translation: CASSIGGWASTDTQYF.

This rearrangement joins TRBV5-5 to TRBJ2-1; TRBD1 or TRBD2 may be the D gene (5 bases each). CDR1 and CDR2 (germline): SGHKS, YYEKEE (reference sequence). Trimming stripped 4 bases from V and 14 bases from J, with 19 bases between. The CDR3 runs 13 residues. In nucleotides, the CDR3 is TGTGCCAGCAGCCAAGGGACGCTAATGTTGAAGTTCTTC. Translation gives CASSQGTLMLKFF.

The chain uses TRBV7-8 and TRBJ2-2, with 7 bases lining up with TRBD2. Per the germline V gene, CDR1 is SGHVS and CDR2 is FQNEAQ. V was clipped by 3 bases and J by 1 base; unmatched bases: 8. The CDR3 consists of 17 residues. CDR3 DNA: TGTGCCAGCAGCTTGAGGAGGTCTAGCGGGAACACCGGGGAGCTGTTTTTT. Translated: CASSLRRSSGNTGELFF.

This chain joins TRBV7-9 and TRBJ1-4; D is unresolved. Trimming removed 0 bases at V and 9 bases at J, with 5 bases between. The germline gives CDR1 SEHNR, CDR2 FQNEAQ (reference sequence). The length of the CDR3 is 12 residues. CDR3 DNA sequence: TGTGCCAGCAGCTTAGCCAGCCAAAAACTGTTTTTT. The encoded protein is CASSLASQKLFF.

The V and J genes are TRBV5-1 and TRBJ1-1; the D gene is possibly TRBD1 (6 bases). CDR3 length equals 14 residues. Germline CDR1 reads SGHRS; CDR2 reads YFSETQ. The V end was cut by 0 bases, the J end by 1 base, with 7 bases between. In DNA form, the CDR3 reads TGCGCCAGCAGCTTGGCACAGGGGAACACTGAAGCTTTCTTT. Its translation: CASSLAQGNTEAFF. Looking up the rest from reference TRBV5-1 and TRBJ1-1 gives the full variable domain: KAGVTQTPRYLIKTRGQQVTLSCSPISGHRSVSWYQQTPGQGLQFLFEYFSETQRNKGNFPGRFSGRQFSNSRSEMNVSTLELGDSALYLCASSLAQGNTEAFFGQGTRLTVV.

This CDR3 is CAWSSPRTGVQGYTF. The CDR3 region has the DNA TGTGCCTGGAGTTCACCACGGACAGGGGTCCAGGGCTACACCTTC. This sequence joins TRBV30 and TRBJ1-2; TRBD1 aligns across 9 bases. CDR1 is GTSNPN and CDR2 is SVGIG in the germline V gene (reference sequence). The CDR3 is made up of 15 amino acids. With V trimmed by 2 bases and J by 8 bases, 12 bases remained unmatched.

This rearrangement joins TRBV20-1 to TRBJ2-3; D ambiguous. Germline V gene sequence: CDR1 DFQATT, CDR2 SNEGSKA (reference sequence). V was pared by 3 bases and J by 2 bases, with 3 bases between. The CDR3 has 11 amino acids. The CDR3 loop is CSASATDTQYF. For the CDR3, the DNA is TGCAGTGCTAGCGCCACAGATACGCAGTATTTT.

The gene calls are TRBV19 and TRBJ1-3; no clear D gene. This CDR3 has 15 residues. Germline-derived CDR1 and CDR2 are LNHDA and SQIVND (reference sequence). Trimming shortened V by 1 base and J by 6 bases, and 13 bases separated the two germline ends. The CDR3 is CASSIGDDLLNTIYF. The CDR3, as DNA: TGTGCCAGTAGTATAGGAGACGACCTTCTAAACACCATATATTTT.

The chain is built from TRBV5-5 and TRBJ1-2; the D is unclear. The germline V and J ends were trimmed by 1 base and 2 bases, with 12 bases remaining between them. The germline CDR1 and CDR2 sequences are SGHKS and YYEKEE (reference sequence). The CDR3 covers 15 residues. The CDR3 DNA is TGTGCCAGCAGCTTGTTTATATTGATAAACTATGGCTACACCTTC. Protein product: CASSLFILINYGYTF. The full variable domain, in which reference TRBV5-5 and TRBJ1-2 provide the parts outside the CDR3, is DAGVTQSPTHLIKTRGQQVTLRCSPISGHKSVSWYQQVLGQGPQFIFQYYEKEERGRGNFPDRFSARQFPNYSSELNVNALLLGDSALYLCASSLFILINYGYTFGSGTRLTVV.